The T cell receptor beta chain under discussion was sequenced for a study of Graves' ophthalmopathy and Graves' hyperthyroidism. This clonotype was picked up a small number of times. RNA transcripts yielded amplified TCR beta CDR3 regions. An initial RT-PCR round employing HTBI primers preceded a second-round multiplex PCR. MiXCR was run by TCRdb on the multiplex PCR reads, yielding one entry per CDR3 protein. Of 1 million to 1.3 million distinct CDR3 sequences in the sample, 35% to 40% were seen once. Germline CDR1 MNHEY, CDR2 SMNVEV (reference sequence). Trimming took off 5 bases at V and 1 base at J, with 14 bases between the two ends. The CDR3 covers 15 residues.

V is TRBV27 and J is TRBJ2-5; D not resolved. This clonotype was obtained from an adult man with Graves' hyperthyroidism. The sequenced sample consisted of peripheral blood or thyroid tissue (not recorded which). The CDR3 coding sequence is TGTGCCAGCAGTGAAACACCGGGCGCCCAAGAGACCCAGTACTTC. Its protein is CASSETPGAQETQYF.